This T cell receptor beta chain appears in the sequencing data of a study of blood T cell repertoires in COVID-19. Study-wide context: Collection of acute and convalescent COVID-19 samples took place in the United States, Italy and Spain. PBMCs, B-cell-depleted T cells, or T cells were the source of the cDNA or gDNA that made up the material.

The CDR3 runs to 13 residues. V was pared by 4 bases and J by 4 bases, with 11 bases between. The V gene's germline CDR1 is SGHTS and CDR2 YDEGEE. Authors' methods: Estimated nucleated cell counts came from reference gene primer amplification. Produced via immunoSEQ multiplex PCR; TCRdb's table is partial and in-frame only. The V and J calls and the clone size are those of that table, but D and trimming were determined from the DNA. The profile shows approximately 380,000 clones, around 85% of them singletons. Sample: peripheral blood. This chain joins TRBV5-8 and TRBJ1-2; D is perhaps TRBD1 (6 bases). The source of this sequence is a woman under 30 with acute or convalescent COVID-19. CDR3 protein: CASSVDRTYGYTF. The CDR3 DNA is TGTGCCAGCAGCGTTGACAGGACCTATGGCTACACCTTC. Using reference TRBV5-8 and TRBJ1-2 for the parts outside the CDR3, the full variable domain is EAGVTQSPTHLIKTRGQQATLRCSPISGHTSVYWYQQALGLGLQFLLWYDEGEERNRGNFPPRFSGRQFPNYSSELNVNALELEDSALYLCASSVDRTYGYTFGSGTRLTVV.